These 5 T cell receptor beta chains came from one sample sequenced in a study of T cell responses to AZD1222 COVID-19 vaccine. Using immunoSEQ multiplex PCR, the repertoire was profiled, and TCRdb retains in-frame clones only, with some absent. The table lists some 55,000 clones, around 92% of them singletons. The specimen comprised peripheral blood, sampled on day 0 of AZD1222 vaccination. These receptor sequences come from an adult in good health.

The genes are TRBV3-1 (or the pseudogene TRBV3-2) and TRBJ1-6; 8 bases line up with TRBD1. Germline trimming cut 2 bases from V and 9 bases from J; bases unmatched to any gene: 9. Germline CDR1 and CDR2: LGHDT and YNNKEL (reference sequence). The CDR3 is 16 residues long. The CDR3 sequence: CASSQSTRGPGSPLHF. As DNA, the CDR3 is TGTGCCAGCAGCCAATCAACCAGGGGGCCCGGTTCACCCCTCCACTTT.

V gene TRBV19 combines with J gene TRBJ2-2; 7 bases match TRBD2. The CDR3 loop spans 15 amino acids. Germline-derived CDR1 and CDR2 are LNHDA and SQIVND (reference sequence). J gave up 7 bases and V 9 bases, and 14 bases lay outside the gene matches. CDR3 DNA sequence: TGTGCCAGCGGGAGGCCCTCGTCGGGTGTCGGGGAGCTGTTTTTT. Residues: CASGRPSSGVGELFF.

Worth noting for this clone: Mismatch with germline at one junction end may stem from a read error. The gene calls are TRBV6-1 and TRBJ1-5, with D uncertain. Germline V gene data show CDR1 as MNHNS and CDR2 as SASEGT. This CDR3 region has 15 residues. CDR3 protein: CASREAGGILQPQHF. The CDR3 DNA follows: TGTGCCAGCCGTGAGGCGGGAGGTATTCTTCAGCCCCAGCATTTT.

The J gene is TRBJ2-7, the V gene TRBV19, with no clear D. This CDR3 is built from 15 residues. The ends were cut back, 6 bases at V and 4 bases at J, with 19 bases in the middle. The germline V gene encodes CDR1 LNHDA and CDR2 SQIVND (reference sequence). CDR3: CASSLHGQVGYEQYF. CDR3 coding DNA: TGTGCCAGTAGCCTCCACGGGCAGGTTGGGTACGAGCAGTACTTC. Full variable domain (remainder filled in from reference TRBV19 and TRBJ2-7): DGGITQSPKYLFRKEGQNVTLSCEQNLNHDAMYWYRQDPGQGLRLIYYSQIVNDFQKGDIAEGYSVSREKKESFPLTVTSAQKNPTAFYLCASSLHGQVGYEQYFGPGTRLTVT.

The rearrangement uses TRBV3-1 (or the pseudogene TRBV3-2) and TRBJ2-2, with a possible D match to TRBD1 (5 bases). Germline CDR1 and CDR2: LGHDT and YNNKEL (reference sequence). This CDR3 spans 12 amino acids. Deletions cut 4 bases from V and 6 bases from J, with 6 bases between. The CDR3 DNA reads TGTGCCAGCAGCCCAGGGTCCGGGGAGCTGTTTTTT. The encoded protein is CASSPGSGELFF.